What follows is one T cell receptor (beta chain) and its context. Its antigen specificity is not known. No base qualities exist here, and no much larger clone lies one base off it. This entry belongs to a study of cytomegalovirus exposure and HLA in healthy donors (dated by TCRdb to 2016 to 2017). About the study as a whole: According to an earlier analysis of 587 of the donors, about 179 million T cells yielded 90 million to 140 million unique TCR beta sequences and approximately 300 Gb of sequence data. An early release covering roughly 580 HLA-typed donors comprised 250 to 350 gigabases of sequencing data and some 79 million unique TCR sequences. Among the roughly 410 genotyped donors, approximately 82% belonged to the genetic ancestry cluster associated with self-reported Caucasian donors. The study aimed to test whether cataloging public T cell receptors could reveal signatures of past pathogen exposure. Using immunosequencing, the study profiled T cell repertoires from 666 subjects and related those repertoires to cytomegalovirus serostatus. Besides the first cohort of 666 subjects, a separate validation cohort made up of 120 different subjects was used. The study combined high-throughput TCR immunosequencing, statistical association of individual TCRs with disease status, and machine learning to predict cytomegalovirus infection status. A later analysis re-examined previously published TCR beta repertoires from more than 650 donors and added high-resolution HLA genotyping to investigate patterns of TCR occurrence. In the later analysis, no new phenotypic data were used to find candidate immune exposures; instead, reliance was placed on TCR beta sequences and their occurrence across donors. To decide whether each TCR beta V gene segment behaved as functional or pseudogenic, an earlier analysis of nearly 600 of the donors relied on high-throughput TCR beta sequencing. Donor age, sex, ethnicity and CMV serostatus were collected together with the repertoire data. In a later genetic analysis, genome-wide SNP genotypes for 398 of the 666 donors were used, and that subset was treated as a discovery cohort. Every repertoire in the discovery cohort had been generated on one and the same sequencing platform. HLA typing included class I and class II loci at four-digit resolution. The number of typed donors differed by locus: roughly 620-630 for A, B, C, DRB1 and DQB1; 522 for DQA1; over 600 for DPA1; and roughly 490 for DPB1. Several DR-DQ haplotypes were treated as single units for association and clustering because of strong linkage in the cohort. Across roughly 420 genotyped donors of the cohort, an average of about 250,000 unique TCR beta nucleotide sequences per donor were sequenced, and 15% to 20% of those sequences were non-productive.

Looking up the germline V gene (reference sequence) yields CDR1 PRHDT and CDR2 FYEKMQ. The CDR3 covers 14 residues, taking in both the cysteine and the phenylalanine. Only CDR3 DNA is held: 42 bases, read in frame from base 1. From V the trimming removes 3 bases and from J it removes 5 bases, while the gene matches leave 3 bases of the junction unaccounted for. The cohort consisted of 600 or so healthy bone marrow donors. At the time of sampling, every cohort member was nominally healthy, though immune exposures that went unrecorded were likely present. The donor tested CMV seronegative and was one of the 352 seronegative cohort members. Each donor provided a peripheral blood sample, and peripheral blood mononuclear cells were used for TCR beta sequencing. Genomic DNA extraction from the blood cell samples was performed with the Qiagen DNeasy Blood Extraction Kit. To prepare the library, the immunoSEQ multiplex PCR assay was applied. A mixture of 60 forward primers for TCR Vbeta segments and 13 reverse primers for TCR Jbeta segments was used in the multiplex PCR. The CDR3 region of rearranged TCR beta genes was amplified from genomic DNA by a multiplex PCR assay. The amplified TCR beta libraries were sequenced on the Illumina HiSeq System as 87-base-pair reads. From the authors' description of their analysis: A later analysis tallied about 77 million unique TCR beta chains across the 650 to 750 repertoires, and about 10 million of those chains were shared by two or more donors. Raw reads were error-corrected and collapsed into unique sequences by a nearest-neighbor algorithm in which closely related sequences were merged to remove PCR and sequencing errors. V, D and J gene segments were assigned by aligning CDR3 sequences to IMGT reference sequences. For a sequence to be retained, a match of at least six nucleotides to both a V gene segment and a J gene segment was required. Rearrangements were called productive when the CDR3 lacked stop codons and stayed in frame with V and J; all others were non-productive. Following IMGT convention, CDR3 was defined as the stretch from the second conserved V-encoded cysteine to the conserved J-encoded phenylalanine. The earlier analysis of around 640 of the donors excluded sequences that lacked an unambiguous match to a single V gene segment. In an earlier analysis of around 590 of the donors, a V segment was called functional when productive rearrangements were above 56.7%, and segregating when the standard deviation between donors exceeded 5%. A statistical classification framework was developed to diagnose cytomegalovirus status using the catalog of TCR beta chain sequences. In a later analysis, V and J genes were assigned by comparing TCR nucleotide sequences against IMGT/GENE-DB human TR gene sequences. A later analysis assigned CDR3 sequences and most-parsimonious VDJ recombination scenarios with the TCRdist pipeline. A later analysis defined each TCR beta chain by its CDR3 amino acid sequence plus V-gene family, and excluded reads lacking a unique V-gene family. As a way to deal with suspected cross-contamination and a sequencing artifact, a later analysis dropped more than 500 nucleotide sequences that were highly shared and had low generation probability. In a later analysis, a clonal expansion index for each public chain was calculated from normalized within-repertoire ranks of inferred template counts. Generation probabilities in a later analysis came from a VDJ recombination model fitted to out-of-frame rearrangements, and those results were checked against IGoR. In a later analysis, hypergeometric tests were used to score TCR-TCR, TCR-HLA and TCR-CMV co-occurrence, with a repertoire-size bias correction applied to TCR pairs. A later analysis estimated false discovery rates by permuting HLA or CMV assignments 20 times. A later analysis grouped co-occurring TCRs with DBSCAN, adding TCRdist sequence similarity when clustering within HLA-allele-positive subsets. Repertoires with fewer than 30,000 or more than 120,000 public chains, plus five repertoires with anomalous nucleotide sharing, were excluded from co-occurrence clustering. The immuneACCESS repertoire file appears here via TCRdb, limited to in-frame rearrangements. These files lack a portion of the clones; in checked studies, under half of the deficit traces to unresolved V genes, and the cause of the others is not known. V and J calls and clone size are copied from that table; D and trimming were computed from the DNA. This sample comprises roughly 110,000 clones, roughly 80% of them detected only once. The ten largest clonotypes hold approximately 2.4% of the sample.

Overall study results and their limits: CMV serostatus was the only immune exposure information available for the cohort. Presence/absence analyses assumed roughly uniform sequencing depth across donors, an assumption that may not hold. In a later analysis, several top co-occurrence clusters were reported to appear linked to parvovirus B19, influenza, CMV and Epstein-Barr virus. In a later genetic analysis, fewer N-insertions in productive TCRs were reported among donors in an Asian-associated ancestry cluster than the 666-donor mean. A later analysis associated some 17,000 TCR beta sequences with specific HLA alleles at a false discovery rate of 0.05. The authors suggested that the approach could potentially be generalized to other disease states and immunological phenotypes. Most TCR sequences were observed very rarely across donors, whereas some public TCRs were present in many individuals. Some IMGT-functional V segments, including TRBV6-2 and TRBV6-3, could not be told apart with the 87-base-pair reads, so those segments were excluded. In a later analysis, HLA-associated TCR beta chains showed more clonal expansion and lower generation probabilities than non-associated chains that were equally common. The sequencing pipeline was judged likely to have produced a cluster of highly shared sequence variants as a technical artifact. In this cohort, only TCR beta chains were sequenced, and detectable features were limited by the absence of alpha or paired-chain data. Linkage disequilibrium might explain the correlated functional status among segregating V segments, but an unknown experimental factor could not be ruled out. About 17 rarely observed V segments, including chromosome 9 orphons, were excluded from the earlier analysis of some 590 of the donors because counts were too low. Strong co-occurrence of HLA alleles, especially DR and DQ, made assigning TCR associations to individual alleles difficult. In the study, about 150 TCR beta chains were listed as associated with cytomegalovirus. The classifier was reported to diagnose cytomegalovirus status with high specificity and sensitivity in both the original cohort and the validation cohort. Because HLA typing was missing for some donors at each locus, association tests included only the typed subset. An association between a missense DCLRE1C variant and V-gene and J-gene trimming of TCR beta chains was found in a later genetic analysis and replicated in an independent cohort. An earlier analysis of some 590 of the donors showed that most TCR beta V segments appeared in productive rearrangements either about 87% or about 30% of the time, which broadly matched IMGT annotations. In vitro tests confirmed that a few of the cytomegalovirus-associated TCR beta chains recognize cytomegalovirus antigens. According to a later analysis, TCR association rates differed among HLA loci, with DRB1 alleles showing the most associated TCRs and HLA-C alleles showing the fewest. Most CMV-associated TCR beta chains appeared to be HLA-restricted in a later analysis, and the HLA associations seemed to be driven largely by CMV exposure. A further reported finding was that TCR beta sequences accurately predicted the HLA-A and HLA-B alleles for most subjects in the first cohort.

The rearrangement joined TRBV13 to TRBJ2-1; TRBD1 lines up with 8 middle nucleotides. The sample was PBMCs. The sequence was obtained from a man aged 25 to 45 in good health and CMV-seronegative. The CDR3 protein sequence reads: CASSFGQGHNEQFF. The DNA sequence is given as TGTGCCAGCAGCTTCGGACAGGGCCACAATGAGCAGTTCTTC. Joined to the reference TRBV13 and TRBJ2-1 proteins, this CDR3 gives the full variable domain: AAGVIQSPRHLIKEKRETATLKCYPIPRHDTVYWYQQGPGQDPQFLISFYEKMQSDKGSIPDRFSAQQFSDYHSELNMSSLELGDSALYFCASSFGQGHNEQFFGPGTRLTVL.